These 20 T cell receptor beta chains share one sample of origin, sequenced in a study of blood T cell repertoires in COVID-19. Measured with immunoSEQ multiplex PCR; TCRdb has only the in-frame clones, and not every one. The sample gives about 82,000 clones, roughly 80% of which show up once; around 11% is in the top ten. Sequenced input: peripheral blood. All receptors derive from a woman aged 35 to 49 with active or convalescent COVID-19.

This chain uses TRBV24-1 with TRBJ2-7; 9 positions agree with TRBD2. The germline V gene has CDR1 KGHDR and CDR2 SFDVKD. Trimming at V came to 5 bases and at J to 3 bases, leaving 7 bases not matched to a gene. This CDR3 has 15 amino acids. The CDR3 is CATSAGSGSIYEQYF. CDR3 DNA sequence: TGTGCCACCAGTGCAGGTAGCGGGAGCATCTACGAGCAGTACTTC.

The CDR3 reads CASSQASGRGETQYF. In DNA, the CDR3 is TGCGCCAGCAGCCAAGCTAGCGGGAGAGGTGAGACCCAGTACTTC. V usage is TRBV4-3 and J usage is TRBJ2-5; TRBD2 aligns across 10 bases. This CDR3 has 15 amino acids. In germline, CDR1 is LGHNA, CDR2 YSLEER. V shed 1 base, J shed 5 bases, and the junction held 4 bases outside the gene matches.

Remarks on this clone: Other nucleotide sequences from this sample produce the same CDR3. The rearrangement links TRBV12-3 or TRBV12-4 to TRBJ1-2, with 8 bases fitting TRBD1. The CDR3 covers 13 residues. V trimming: 5 bases; J trimming: 4 bases; junction bases outside the gene matches: 3. The CDR3 region is CASSLQGGYGYTF. In nucleotides, the CDR3 is TGTGCCAGCAGTCTACAGGGGGGCTATGGCTACACCTTC.

J is TRBJ2-7 and V is TRBV18; 9 bases line up with TRBD2. V shed 0 bases and J 7 bases; nucleotides not matched to a gene: 7. The CDR3 runs to 15 residues. The germline CDR1 and CDR2 sequences are KGHSH and LQKENI. CDR3 sequence reads: CASSPPAGGPGEQYF. CDR3 DNA: TGTGCCAGCTCACCACCTGCGGGAGGGCCGGGGGAGCAGTACTTC. Together with reference TRBV18 and TRBJ2-7, the CDR3 gives the full variable domain: NAGVMQNPRHLVRRRGQEARLRCSPMKGHSHVYWYRQLPEEGLKFMVYLQKENIIDESGMPKERFSAEFPKEGPSILRIQQVVRGDSAAYFCASSPPAGGPGEQYFGPGTRLTVT.

The chain has TRBV24-1 and TRBJ1-5; no reliable D call. Germline assignment: CDR1 KGHDR and CDR2 SFDVKD. The CDR3 spans 13 residues. V gave up 4 bases and J gave up 4 bases, with 7 bases separating them. Written as DNA, the CDR3 is TGTGCCACCAGTGACAGTTCTAATCAGCCCCAGCATTTT. Amino acids: CATSDSSNQPQHF.

This chain links TRBV11-3 with TRBJ2-2; no definite D call. CDR3 length equals 12 residues. The germline V and J ends were trimmed by 5 bases and 7 bases, with 8 bases remaining between them. Germline V gene lookup returns CDR1 SGHNT and CDR2 YENEEA. The CDR3 nucleotides are TGTGCCAGCAGCCCGCTTAGCGGGGAGCTGTTTTTT. Its protein product is CASSPLSGELFF.

The J gene is TRBJ2-3, the V gene TRBV30; D possibly corresponds to TRBD1 (7 bases). Germline loops: CDR1 GTSNPN, CDR2 SVGIG (reference sequence). CDR3 length: 15 amino acids. Trimming pared 3 bases from V and 0 bases from J, leaving 13 bases between. The CDR3 coding sequence is TGTGCCTGGAGGGGAGGAGGGGGCAGCACAGATACGCAGTATTTT. It specifies CAWRGGGGSTDTQYF.

The chain has TRBV7-2 and TRBJ2-5, with D uncertain. Germline loops: CDR1 SGHTA, CDR2 FQGNSA. The CDR3 extends over 14 amino acids. The V and J ends lost 1 base and 5 bases respectively, with 11 bases between them. The CDR3 loop is CASSLGSPRETQYF. The DNA of the CDR3 is TGTGCCAGCAGCTTAGGGAGCCCACGGGAGACCCAGTACTTC. Using reference TRBV7-2 and TRBJ2-5 for the parts outside the CDR3, the full variable domain is GAGVSQSPSNKVTEKGKDVELRCDPISGHTALYWYRQSLGQGLEFLIYFQGNSAPDKSGLPSDRFSAERTGGSVSTLTIQRTQQEDSAVYLCASSLGSPRETQYFGPGTRLLVL.

The rearrangement uses TRBV9 and TRBJ2-1; 10 nucleotides line up with TRBD1. This CDR3 is 13 amino acids long. Germline CDR1 reads SGDLS; CDR2 reads YYNGEE. V dropped 4 bases and J dropped 12; count of bases not matched to a gene: 7. In nucleotides, the CDR3 is TGTGCCAGCAGCAGGACAGGGGGACTCGTGCAGTTCTTC. Its protein product is CASSRTGGLVQFF.

The V and J genes are TRBV9 and TRBJ1-4, with a tentative D call TRBD1 (5 bases). The CDR3 has 15 amino acids. V lost 4 bases and J 7 bases, leaving 17 bases between the germline ends. The germline V gene has CDR1 SGDLS and CDR2 YYNGEE. CDR3 DNA sequence: TGTGCCAGCAGCACCCGAGCGGGGCCAGCTGAAAAACTGTTTTTT. It specifies CASSTRAGPAEKLFF.

The genes are TRBV15 and TRBJ2-1; maybe TRBD1 (5 bases). CDR3 length equals 17 residues. Per the germline V gene, CDR1 is LNHNV and CDR2 is YYDKDF (reference sequence). Trimming took off 0 bases at V and 8 bases at J, with 20 bases between the two ends. The chain's CDR3 is CATSRDPGQGFFYEQFF. For the CDR3, the DNA is TGTGCCACCAGCAGAGATCCGGGTCAGGGATTCTTCTATGAGCAGTTCTTC.

The rearrangement joins TRBV5-3 to TRBJ1-5; no clear D gene. Being an ORF, TRBV5-3 has a function that is uncertain. There are 14 residues in the CDR3. V was pared by 1 base and J by 9 bases, with 14 bases between. The CDR3 DNA follows: TGTGCCAGAAGCTTGACCCCATGTATGAGGCCCCAGCATTTT. The encoded protein is CARSLTPCMRPQHF.

The chain recombines TRBV2 with TRBJ2-5; TRBD1 matches 7 bases. The trim removed 5 bases at V and 2 bases at J, leaving 8 bases unmatched. Per the germline V gene, CDR1 is SNHLY and CDR2 is FYNNEI. The CDR3 is made up of 15 amino acids. The CDR3 nucleotides are TGTGCCAGCAGTCCACAGGGGTGGGGACAAGAGACCCAGTACTTC. Protein: CASSPQGWGQETQYF.

V usage is TRBV27 and J usage is TRBJ2-7, with TRBD2 matching 7 bases. The V and J ends lost 3 bases and 2 bases, in that order; junction bases with no gene match: 7. This CDR3 is 15 amino acids long. Germline V gives CDR1 MNHEY, CDR2 SMNVEV (reference sequence). CDR3 bases: TGTGCCAGCAGTTTTGGTCTAGCGGAAACCTACGAGCAGTACTTC. Its protein product is CASSFGLAETYEQYF.

The chain links TRBV14 to TRBJ1-2, with 8 positions matching TRBD1. This CDR3 comprises 15 residues. V gave up 1 base and J gave up 5 bases; unmatched junction bases: 6. Germline CDR1 SGHDN, CDR2 FVKESK. CDR3 residues: CASSQAAGGIYGYTF. The CDR3 DNA sequence: TGTGCCAGCAGCCAAGCAGCAGGGGGCATATATGGCTACACCTTC.

The chain uses TRBV6-5 and TRBJ1-6; possible D gene TRBD1, 6 bases. CDR1 is MNHEY, CDR2 SVGAGI, per germline. V dropped 10 bases and J dropped 7 bases, with 17 bases sitting between them. The CDR3 spans 14 residues. In DNA form, the CDR3 reads TGTGCCACCGTTGGGGGCAATACCAATTCACCCCTCCACTTT. It encodes CATVGGNTNSPLHF.

The chain couples TRBV4-3 to TRBJ1-1; TRBD1 aligns across 7 bases. V shed 3 bases, J shed 2 bases, and the junction held 3 bases outside the gene matches. Per the germline V gene, CDR1 is LGHNA and CDR2 is YSLEER. The CDR3 runs to 14 residues. DNA of the CDR3: TGCGCCAGCAGCCATGACAGGGAAAACACTGAAGCTTTCTTT. As protein: CASSHDRENTEAFF.

This clone was recorded only once. The chain is built from TRBV6-5 and TRBJ1-3; D uncertain. V lost 6 bases, J lost 0 bases, and 9 bases lay in between. The CDR3 contains 14 residues. CDR1 is MNHEY, CDR2 SVGAGI, per germline. This chain's CDR3 is CASSTMSSGNTIYF. The CDR3 DNA is TGTGCCAGCAGCACTATGAGCTCTGGAAACACCATATATTTT.

This chain uses TRBV5-5 with TRBJ2-3, with TRBD2 as a possible D gene (6 bases). Germline V gene sequence: CDR1 SGHKS, CDR2 YYEKEE (reference sequence). V lost 0 bases to trimming and J lost 4 bases, with 12 bases between them. The CDR3 contains 15 residues. In nucleotides, the CDR3 is TGTGCCAGCAGCTTGGTTCTAGCGTCGGCAGATACGCAGTATTTT. Translating it yields CASSLVLASADTQYF.

The chain is built from TRBV6-5 and TRBJ1-5, with D possibly matching TRBD1 (6 bases). This CDR3 has 12 amino acids. V was trimmed by 6 bases and J by 6 bases, leaving 9 bases between them. In germline, CDR1 is MNHEY, CDR2 SVGAGI. As DNA, the CDR3 is TGTGCCAGCAGGAGGGGGAGTCAGCCCCAGCATTTT. This gives the protein CASRRGSQPQHF.